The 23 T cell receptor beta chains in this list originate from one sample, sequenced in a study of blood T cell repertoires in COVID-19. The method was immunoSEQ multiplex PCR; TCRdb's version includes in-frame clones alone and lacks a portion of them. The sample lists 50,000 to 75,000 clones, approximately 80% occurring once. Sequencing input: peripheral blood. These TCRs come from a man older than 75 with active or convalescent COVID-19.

The CDR3 loop reads CASSTHGVLGSGNTIYF. The CDR3 DNA reads TGTGCCAGCAGCACACACGGGGTCTTGGGCTCTGGAAACACCATATATTTT. The chain links TRBV9 to TRBJ1-3; D unclear. V was trimmed by 4 bases and J by 0 bases, leaving 17 bases between them. There are 17 residues in the CDR3. CDR1 SGDLS and CDR2 YYNGEE come from the germline V gene.

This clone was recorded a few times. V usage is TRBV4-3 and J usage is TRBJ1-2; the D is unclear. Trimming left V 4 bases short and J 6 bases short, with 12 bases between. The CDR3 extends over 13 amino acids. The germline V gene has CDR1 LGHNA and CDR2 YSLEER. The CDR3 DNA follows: TGCGCCAGCAGCCCTCGGGTTGGTGATGGCTACACCTTC. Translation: CASSPRVGDGYTF.

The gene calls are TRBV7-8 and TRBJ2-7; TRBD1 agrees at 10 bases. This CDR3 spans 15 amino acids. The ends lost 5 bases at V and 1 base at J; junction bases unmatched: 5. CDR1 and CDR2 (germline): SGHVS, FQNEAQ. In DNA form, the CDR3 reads TGTGCCAGCAGCGTTGGACAGGGGGTTTCCTACGAGCAGTACTTC. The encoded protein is CASSVGQGVSYEQYF.

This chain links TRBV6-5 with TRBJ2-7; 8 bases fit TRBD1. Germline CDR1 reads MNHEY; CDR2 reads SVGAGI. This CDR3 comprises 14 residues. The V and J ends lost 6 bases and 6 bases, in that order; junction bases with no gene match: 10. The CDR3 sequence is CASSSRTGMGEQYF. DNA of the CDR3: TGTGCCAGCAGCTCTCGGACAGGGATGGGCGAGCAGTACTTC.

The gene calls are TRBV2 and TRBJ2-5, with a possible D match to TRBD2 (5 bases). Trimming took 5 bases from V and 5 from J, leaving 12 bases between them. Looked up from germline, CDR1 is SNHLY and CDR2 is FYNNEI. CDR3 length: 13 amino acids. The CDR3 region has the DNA TGTGCCAGCAGTTTAAACTGGAGGGAGACCCAGTACTTC. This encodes CASSLNWRETQYF.

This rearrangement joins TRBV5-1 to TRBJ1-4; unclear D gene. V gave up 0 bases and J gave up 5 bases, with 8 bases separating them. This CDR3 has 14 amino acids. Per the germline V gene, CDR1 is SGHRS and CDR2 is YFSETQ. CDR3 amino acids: CASSLVSVNEKLFF. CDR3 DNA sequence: TGCGCCAGCAGCTTGGTGTCGGTGAATGAAAAACTGTTTTTT.

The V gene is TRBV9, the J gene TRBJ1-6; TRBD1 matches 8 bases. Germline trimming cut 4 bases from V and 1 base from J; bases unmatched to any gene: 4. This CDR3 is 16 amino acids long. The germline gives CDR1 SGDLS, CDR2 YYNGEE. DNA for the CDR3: TGTGCCAGCAGCCCCCAGGGGGCTTCCTATAATTCACCCCTCCACTTT. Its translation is CASSPQGASYNSPLHF.

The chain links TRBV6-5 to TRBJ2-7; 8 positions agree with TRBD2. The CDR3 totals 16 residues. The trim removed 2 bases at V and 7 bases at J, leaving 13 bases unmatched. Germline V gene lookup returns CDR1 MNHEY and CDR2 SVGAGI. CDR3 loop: CASSYAAGAGEIEQYF. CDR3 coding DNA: TGTGCCAGCAGTTACGCCGCCGGAGCGGGAGAAATAGAGCAGTACTTC.

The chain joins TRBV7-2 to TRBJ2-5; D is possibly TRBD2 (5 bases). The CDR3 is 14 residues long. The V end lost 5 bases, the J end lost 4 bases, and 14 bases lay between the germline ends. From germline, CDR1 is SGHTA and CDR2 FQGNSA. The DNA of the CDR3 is TGTGCCAGCAGCCTCGGGTACGGAGGAGAGACCCAGTACTTC. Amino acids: CASSLGYGGETQYF.

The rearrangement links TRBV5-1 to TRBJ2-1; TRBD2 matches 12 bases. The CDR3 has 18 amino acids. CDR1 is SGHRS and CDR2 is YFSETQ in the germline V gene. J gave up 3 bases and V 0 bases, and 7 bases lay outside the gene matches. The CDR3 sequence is CASSLAPKTSGGYNEQFF. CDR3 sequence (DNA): TGCGCCAGCAGCTTGGCCCCCAAGACTAGCGGGGGCTACAATGAGCAGTTCTTC.

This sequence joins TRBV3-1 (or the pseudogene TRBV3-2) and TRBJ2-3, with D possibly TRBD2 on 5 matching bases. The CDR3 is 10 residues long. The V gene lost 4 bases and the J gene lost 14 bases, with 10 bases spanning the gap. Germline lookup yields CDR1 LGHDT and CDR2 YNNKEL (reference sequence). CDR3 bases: TGTGCCAGCAGCCGGGTAGAGGGGTATTTT. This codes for CASSRVEGYF.

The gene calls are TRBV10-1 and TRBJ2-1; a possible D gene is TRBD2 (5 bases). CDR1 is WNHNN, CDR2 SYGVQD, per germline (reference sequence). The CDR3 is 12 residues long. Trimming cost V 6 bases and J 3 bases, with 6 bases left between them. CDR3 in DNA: TGCGCCAGCAGCGGGGTCTACAATGAGCAGTTCTTC. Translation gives CASSGVYNEQFF.

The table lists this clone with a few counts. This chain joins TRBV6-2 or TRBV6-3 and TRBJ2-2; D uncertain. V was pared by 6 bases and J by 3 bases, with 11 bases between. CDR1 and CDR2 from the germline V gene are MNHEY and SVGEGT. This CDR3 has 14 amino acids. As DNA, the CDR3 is TGTGCCAGCAGCCATAATAGAGACACCGGGGAGCTGTTTTTT. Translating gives CASSHNRDTGELFF.

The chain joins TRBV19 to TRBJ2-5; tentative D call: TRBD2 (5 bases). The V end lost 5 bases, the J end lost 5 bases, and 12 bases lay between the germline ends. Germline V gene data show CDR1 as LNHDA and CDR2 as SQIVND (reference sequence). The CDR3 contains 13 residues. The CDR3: CASSGGPQETQYF. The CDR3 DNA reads TGTGCCAGTAGTGGCGGGCCGCAGGAGACCCAGTACTTC.

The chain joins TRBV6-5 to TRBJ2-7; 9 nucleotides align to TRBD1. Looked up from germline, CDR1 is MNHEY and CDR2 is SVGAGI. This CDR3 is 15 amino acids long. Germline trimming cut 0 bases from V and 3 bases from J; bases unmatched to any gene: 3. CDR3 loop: CASSYSPGQGYEQYF. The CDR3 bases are TGTGCCAGCAGTTACTCGCCGGGACAGGGCTACGAGCAGTACTTC.

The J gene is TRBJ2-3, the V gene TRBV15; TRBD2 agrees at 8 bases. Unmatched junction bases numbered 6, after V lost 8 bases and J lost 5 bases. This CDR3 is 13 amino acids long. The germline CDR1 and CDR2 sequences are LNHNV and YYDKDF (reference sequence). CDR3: CATSGLGGDTQYF. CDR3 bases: TGTGCCACCTCGGGACTAGGAGGAGATACGCAGTATTTT.

Here the CDR3 DNA reads TGTGCCACCAGCATCCGGCGGGGGGGGGTCTCAGAGACCCAGTACTTC. Translation gives CATSIRRGGVSETQYF. This rearrangement joins TRBV15 to TRBJ2-5; TRBD2 matches 9 bases. Trimming took 4 bases from V and 4 from J; bases not matched to a gene: 10. This CDR3 has 16 residues. The germline V gene has CDR1 LNHNV and CDR2 YYDKDF (reference sequence). The full variable domain, its missing parts supplied by reference TRBV15 and TRBJ2-5, is DAMVIQNPRYQVTQFGKPVTLSCSQTLNHNVMYWYQQKSSQAPKLLFHYYDKDFNNEADTPDNFQSRRPNTSFCFLDIRSPGLGDTAMYLCATSIRRGGVSETQYFGPGTRLLVL.

CDR3: CASSTPLVGAFF. The CDR3 DNA reads TGTGCCAGCAGTACCCCTTTGGTCGGAGCTTTCTTT. The rearrangement links TRBV6-2 or TRBV6-3 to TRBJ1-1; no clear D. Germline CDR1 is MNHEY and CDR2 is SVGEGT. This CDR3 is 12 amino acids long. Trimming left V 5 bases short and J 10 bases short, with 14 bases between.

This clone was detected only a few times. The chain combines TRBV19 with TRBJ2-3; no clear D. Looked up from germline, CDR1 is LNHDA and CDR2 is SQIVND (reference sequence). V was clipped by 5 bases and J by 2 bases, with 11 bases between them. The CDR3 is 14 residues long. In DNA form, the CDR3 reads TGTGCCAGTAGTCTATCGGGTTCCACAGATACGCAGTATTTT. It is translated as CASSLSGSTDTQYF.

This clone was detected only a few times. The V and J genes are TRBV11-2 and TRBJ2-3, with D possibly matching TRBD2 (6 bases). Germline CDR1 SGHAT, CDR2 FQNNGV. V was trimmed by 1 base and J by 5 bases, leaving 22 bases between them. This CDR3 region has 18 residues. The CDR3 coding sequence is TGTGCCAGCAGCTTAGGTTCCCGACTAGGGGTAGAGGGAGATACGCAGTATTTT. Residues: CASSLGSRLGVEGDTQYF.

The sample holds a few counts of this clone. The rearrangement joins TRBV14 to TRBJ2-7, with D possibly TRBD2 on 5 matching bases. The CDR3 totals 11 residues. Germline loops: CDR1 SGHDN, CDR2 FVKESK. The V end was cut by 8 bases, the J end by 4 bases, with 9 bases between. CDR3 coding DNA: TGTGCCAGCGGGAGATGGTACGAGCAGTACTTC. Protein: CASGRWYEQYF.

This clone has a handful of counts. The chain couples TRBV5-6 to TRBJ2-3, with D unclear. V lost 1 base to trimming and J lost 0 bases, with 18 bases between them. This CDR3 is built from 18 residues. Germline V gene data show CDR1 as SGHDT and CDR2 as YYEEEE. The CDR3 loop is CASSLLSGWPASTDTQYF. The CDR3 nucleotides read TGTGCCAGCAGCTTGTTGTCTGGCTGGCCCGCCAGCACAGATACGCAGTATTTT.

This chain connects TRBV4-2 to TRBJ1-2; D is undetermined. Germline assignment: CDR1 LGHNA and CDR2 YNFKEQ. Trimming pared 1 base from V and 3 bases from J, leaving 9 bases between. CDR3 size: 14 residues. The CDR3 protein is CASSQGRGYYGYTF. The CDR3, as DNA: TGTGCCAGCAGCCAAGGGCGGGGTTACTATGGCTACACCTTC.